Listed below are T cell receptor beta chains from one sample, sequenced in a study of shared clonotypes between healthy human individuals. Method: immunoSEQ multiplex PCR; TCRdb's copy keeps in-frame clones and lacks some. The sample records about 230,000 clones, about 69% being singletons. The sequenced sample consisted of memory CD4+ T cells sorted from blood. These receptor sequences come from a man younger than 45 in good health. Both conserved end residues are part of each CDR3. D genes are given only for firm matches. For some rows the clone size is stated as once, few or many, or as a class when expanded; others skip it.

d_call: .
j_call: TRBJ1-1
clone_size: .
v_call: TRBV28
cdr3_nt: TGTGCCAGCAGTCCCTATACGAACACTGAAGCTTTCTTT
cdr3_aa: CASSPYTNTEAFF

d_call: TRBD1
j_call: TRBJ1-2
clone_size: .
v_call: TRBV7-2
cdr3_nt: TGTGCCAGCAGCTTTAAACAGGGGGCGAGTGGCTACACCTTC
cdr3_aa: CASSFKQGASGYTF

d_call: TRBD1
j_call: TRBJ1-1
clone_size: once
v_call: TRBV7-9
cdr3_nt: TGTGCCAGCAGCTCGACAGGGGTGAACACTGAAGCTTTCTTT
cdr3_aa: CASSSTGVNTEAFF

d_call: TRBD2
j_call: TRBJ2-7
clone_size: .
v_call: TRBV5-1
cdr3_nt: TGCGCCAGCAGCTCCGGACTAGCGGGAGGGCCTTCCTCCTACGAGCAGTACTTC
cdr3_aa: CASSSGLAGGPSSYEQYF

d_call: .
j_call: TRBJ2-3
clone_size: .
v_call: TRBV12-5
cdr3_nt: TGTGCTAGTGGTCTAGGGGCGGCCGTAGATACGCAGTATTTT
cdr3_aa: CASGLGAAVDTQYF

d_call: TRBD1
j_call: TRBJ1-2
clone_size: .
v_call: TRBV2
cdr3_nt: TGTGCCAGCAGGTTTGGACAGGGACTCTATGGCTACACCTTC
cdr3_aa: CASRFGQGLYGYTF

d_call: .
j_call: TRBJ2-2
clone_size: many
v_call: TRBV10-1
cdr3_nt: TGCGCCAGCAGACGGAACACCGGGGAGCTGTTTTTT
cdr3_aa: CASRRNTGELFF

d_call: .
j_call: TRBJ2-7
clone_size: .
v_call: TRBV5-6
cdr3_nt: TGTGCCAGCAGCTTGGGGCAGAACTCCTACGAGCAGTACTTC
cdr3_aa: CASSLGQNSYEQYF

d_call: .
j_call: TRBJ1-5
clone_size: .
v_call: TRBV19
cdr3_nt: TGTGCCAGTACCAAAAGGCCAGCCTATAGCAATCAGCCCCAGCATTTT
cdr3_aa: CASTKRPAYSNQPQHF

d_call: TRBD2
j_call: TRBJ2-7
clone_size: .
v_call: TRBV15
cdr3_nt: TGTGCCACCAGGAGAGACCTAGCGGGAGCCCACGAGCAGTACTTC
cdr3_aa: CATRRDLAGAHEQYF

d_call: TRBD1
j_call: TRBJ1-1
clone_size: .
v_call: TRBV29-1
cdr3_nt: TGCAGCGTTTCGGCCGGACAGGGCATGAACACTGAAGCTTTCTTT
cdr3_aa: CSVSAGQGMNTEAFF

d_call: .
j_call: TRBJ1-4
clone_size: .
v_call: TRBV18
cdr3_nt: TGTGCCAGCTCATTGGCTAGTTCAACTAATGAAAAACTGTTTTTT
cdr3_aa: CASSLASSTNEKLFF

d_call: .
j_call: TRBJ1-3
clone_size: .
v_call: TRBV7-6
cdr3_nt: TGTGCCAGCAGCCCGCAGCTGTCTGGAAACACCATATATTTT
cdr3_aa: CASSPQLSGNTIYF

d_call: .
j_call: TRBJ2-5
clone_size: .
v_call: TRBV7-2
cdr3_nt: TGTGCCAGCAGCGCTAGTGGAGGGGAGACCCAGTACTTC
cdr3_aa: CASSASGGETQYF

d_call: TRBD1
j_call: TRBJ2-6
clone_size: .
v_call: TRBV15
cdr3_nt: TGTGCCACCTGCAGGGGGAAAACTTCTGGGGCCAACGTCCTGACTTTC
cdr3_aa: CATCRGKTSGANVLTF

d_call: TRBD1
j_call: TRBJ2-5
clone_size: .
v_call: TRBV5-1
cdr3_nt: TGCGCCAGCAGCTTCGGGGTGGGACAGAGAGAGACCCAGTACTTC
cdr3_aa: CASSFGVGQRETQYF

d_call: .
j_call: TRBJ2-3
clone_size: .
v_call: TRBV9
cdr3_nt: TGTGCCAGCAGCGTAGCGGTAGGTCGGGGCACAGATACGCAGTATTTT
cdr3_aa: CASSVAVGRGTDTQYF

d_call: .
j_call: TRBJ2-1
clone_size: .
v_call: TRBV7-6
cdr3_nt: TGTGCCAGCAGCTCGGTGGGTAATGAGCAGTTCTTC
cdr3_aa: CASSSVGNEQFF

d_call: .
j_call: TRBJ2-5
clone_size: .
v_call: TRBV28
cdr3_nt: TGTGCCAGCAGTAGGGGAGACCAAGAGACCCAGTACTTC
cdr3_aa: CASSRGDQETQYF

d_call: .
j_call: TRBJ2-5
clone_size: few
v_call: TRBV2
cdr3_nt: TGTGCCAGCAGTGTTGAGATGCCAGAGACCCAGTACTTC
cdr3_aa: CASSVEMPETQYF

d_call: .
j_call: TRBJ2-2
clone_size: .
v_call: TRBV5-4
cdr3_nt: TGTGCCAGCAGCTTCTTGGACAGGGAGGGCGGGGAGCTGTTTTTT
cdr3_aa: CASSFLDREGGELFF

d_call: TRBD2
j_call: TRBJ2-5
clone_size: .
v_call: TRBV6-5
cdr3_nt: TGTGCCAGCAGCTTTGGGAGGGGAGGGGAGACCCAGTACTTC
cdr3_aa: CASSFGRGGETQYF

d_call: .
j_call: TRBJ1-5
clone_size: .
v_call: TRBV11-2
cdr3_nt: TGTGCCAGCAGCTTAGGGCGCAGTAGCAATCAGCCCCAGCATTTT
cdr3_aa: CASSLGRSSNQPQHF

d_call: .
j_call: TRBJ1-2
clone_size: .
v_call: TRBV19
cdr3_nt: TGTGCCAGTTCTCGGGCAGGGGAAAGAGGCTACACCTTC
cdr3_aa: CASSRAGERGYTF

d_call: .
j_call: TRBJ2-3
clone_size: .
v_call: TRBV7-8
cdr3_nt: TGTGCCAGCAGCCCGACTAGTACTAGCACAGATACGCAGTATTTT
cdr3_aa: CASSPTSTSTDTQYF

d_call: TRBD2
j_call: TRBJ2-1
clone_size: few
v_call: TRBV9
cdr3_nt: TGTGCCAGCAGCGTGACCCCGACTAGCCCCAGCTCCTACAATGAGCAGTTCTTC
cdr3_aa: CASSVTPTSPSSYNEQFF

d_call: TRBD2
j_call: TRBJ2-7
clone_size: .
v_call: TRBV5-1
cdr3_nt: TGCGCCAGCAGCTTGAACCCGCCCCGTAGCGGGAGTAGGGCAGTCCCCTACGAGCAGTACTTC
cdr3_aa: CASSLNPPRSGSRAVPYEQYF

d_call: .
j_call: TRBJ2-6
clone_size: .
v_call: TRBV27
cdr3_nt: TGTGCCAGCAGTTATAGCTCTGGGGCCAACGTCCTGACTTTC
cdr3_aa: CASSYSSGANVLTF

d_call: .
j_call: TRBJ1-4
clone_size: .
v_call: TRBV27
cdr3_nt: TGTGCCAGCAGTTTACGGCACACAACTAATGAAAAACTGTTTTTT
cdr3_aa: CASSLRHTTNEKLFF

d_call: TRBD1
j_call: TRBJ1-5
clone_size: few
v_call: TRBV18
cdr3_nt: TGTGCCAGCTCACCAGGGACAGGGTCTCAGCCCCAGCATTTT
cdr3_aa: CASSPGTGSQPQHF

d_call: .
j_call: TRBJ2-1
clone_size: .
v_call: TRBV7-2
cdr3_nt: TGCGCCAGCAGCCCCATGAAAGAGCCAGGGCCCACTAACAATGAGCAGTTCTTC
cdr3_aa: CASSPMKEPGPTNNEQFF

d_call: TRBD2
j_call: TRBJ2-3
clone_size: once
v_call: TRBV19
cdr3_nt: TGTGCCAGTAGTCGACTAGCGGTTAGCACAGATACGCAGTATTTT
cdr3_aa: CASSRLAVSTDTQYF

d_call: .
j_call: TRBJ1-3
clone_size: .
v_call: TRBV7-8
cdr3_nt: TGTGCCAGCAGCCAAAACAGGGTTGGAAACACCATATATTTT
cdr3_aa: CASSQNRVGNTIYF

d_call: .
j_call: TRBJ2-3
clone_size: .
v_call: TRBV5-1
cdr3_nt: TGCGCCAGCAGCTTAACCACAGATACGCAGTATTTT
cdr3_aa: CASSLTTDTQYF

d_call: .
j_call: TRBJ1-1
clone_size: .
v_call: TRBV27
cdr3_nt: TGTGCCAGCATACTAACCGGGGTAATCACGGGGAACACTGAAGCTTTCTTT
cdr3_aa: CASILTGVITGNTEAFF

d_call: TRBD2
j_call: TRBJ2-7
clone_size: .
v_call: TRBV18
cdr3_nt: TGTGCCAGCGCCCCAGGGCGGGGGAAGGTGGAGCAGTACTTC
cdr3_aa: CASAPGRGKVEQYF

d_call: .
j_call: TRBJ2-7
clone_size: .
v_call: TRBV11-3
cdr3_nt: TGTGCCAGCAGCTTAGAAAAGGGGACGGAGCAGTACTTC
cdr3_aa: CASSLEKGTEQYF

d_call: .
j_call: TRBJ2-7
clone_size: .
v_call: TRBV15
cdr3_nt: TGTGCCACCAGCAGGGACTTCCAAAACTACGAGCAGTACTTC
cdr3_aa: CATSRDFQNYEQYF

d_call: TRBD2
j_call: TRBJ2-1
clone_size: .
v_call: TRBV7-2
cdr3_nt: TGTGCCAGCAGCTTCGCAGCGGGAGAATACAATGAGCAGTTCTTC
cdr3_aa: CASSFAAGEYNEQFF

d_call: TRBD2
j_call: TRBJ2-3
clone_size: .
v_call: TRBV10-3
cdr3_nt: TGTGCCATCAGTGATAACAGCGGGAGTACGGCAGATACGCAGTATTTT
cdr3_aa: CAISDNSGSTADTQYF